The rows below give T cell receptor beta chains drawn from one sample of a study of blood T cell repertoires in COVID-19. Assay used: immunoSEQ multiplex PCR; TCRdb lists only in-frame clones, some missing. The repertoire has under 350,000 clones, around 87% of them found once; the top ten carry around 1.2%. The sample consisted of peripheral blood. These receptors all come from a man in his 70s with acute or convalescent COVID-19. Each CDR3 is given with its conserved first and last residue. A D gene is named only where the DNA matches it firmly. Expanded clones get a size class; other rows say once, few or many, or leave the size out.

TRBD1	TRBJ2-3	NA	TRBV5-5	TGTGCCAGCAGCCCAGGGACAGGGAGCACAGATACGCAGTATTTT	CASSPGTGSTDTQYF
NA	TRBJ2-4	NA	TRBV19	TGTGCCAGTAGTATAGCCGGGACCAAAAACATTCAGTACTTC	CASSIAGTKNIQYF
NA	TRBJ1-5	NA	TRBV30	TGTGCCTGGAGTCCCGGGGGGATTGGGAATCAGCCCCAGCATTTT	CAWSPGGIGNQPQHF
TRBD1	TRBJ1-1	NA	TRBV5-4	TGTGCCAGCAGCTCAGGGACAGGTTTCGGCACTGAAGCTTTCTTT	CASSSGTGFGTEAFF
TRBD2	TRBJ2-7	NA	TRBV6-5	TGTGCCAGCAGTTTTAGCGGGCCTTCCTACGAGCAGTACTTC	CASSFSGPSYEQYF
NA	TRBJ2-1	few	TRBV28	TGTGCCAGCAGTCCCTCGTACAATGAGCAGTTCTTC	CASSPSYNEQFF
TRBD2	TRBJ2-2	NA	TRBV5-4	TGTGCCAGCAGCCCTGGGACTAGCGGGAGAGAAAACACCGGGGAGCTGTTTTTT	CASSPGTSGRENTGELFF
TRBD2	TRBJ2-2	NA	TRBV9	TGTGCCAGCAGCGTAGGGAACCAGCGGGGGGCGTCCGGGGAGCTGTTTTTT	CASSVGNQRGASGELFF
TRBD2	TRBJ2-6	few	TRBV5-1	TGCGCCAGCAGCCCCGGACTAGCGGGAGGTTCTGGGGCCAACGTCCTGACTTTC	CASSPGLAGGSGANVLTF
TRBD2	TRBJ2-4	once	TRBV7-2	TGTGCCAGCAGCTCCGGACTAGTATCATCCAAAAACATTCAGTACTTC	CASSSGLVSSKNIQYF
NA	TRBJ2-7	NA	TRBV12-3/TRBV12-4	TGTGCCAGCAGCCTACTTGCCTCCTACGAGCAGTACTTC	CASSLLASYEQYF
NA	TRBJ1-1	few	TRBV7-3	TGTGCCAGCAGCCCCAGACACAGGGCTGAAGCTTTCTTT	CASSPRHRAEAFF
TRBD1	TRBJ1-1	NA	TRBV5-4	TGTGCCAGCAGCTTGGAGTATGGACAGGAGATTAACACTGAAGCTTTCTTT	CASSLEYGQEINTEAFF
TRBD1	TRBJ1-1	NA	TRBV28	TGTGCCAGCAGGACTCCGGGGACAGAGAACACTGAAGCTTTCTTT	CASRTPGTENTEAFF
NA	TRBJ2-4	NA	TRBV29-1	TGCAGCGTTGAAGGGACATATAAAAACATTCAGTACTTC	CSVEGTYKNIQYF
TRBD1	TRBJ2-5	once	TRBV28	TGTGCCAGCAGGCCAAACAGGGGGAGATTGACCCAGTACTTC	CASRPNRGRLTQYF
NA	TRBJ2-7	NA	TRBV7-2	TGTGCCAGCAGCCCCCGGAGGGCCTACGAGCAGTACTTC	CASSPRRAYEQYF
NA	TRBJ1-6	NA	TRBV2	TGTGCCAGCAGTGAGTTTCTGGGACTGCCGTCCGCCCTCCACTTT	CASSEFLGLPSALHF
NA	TRBJ1-5	NA	TRBV2	TGTGCCAGCAGGGAGGGCTTTGGACTCAATCAGCCCCAGCATTTT	CASREGFGLNQPQHF
TRBD2	TRBJ2-5	NA	TRBV10-1	TGCGCCAGCACCGGACTAGCGGGTCCAGAGACCCAGTACTTC	CASTGLAGPETQYF
NA	TRBJ2-3	NA	TRBV19	TGTGCCAGTAGTATAGCCCGGGATACGCAGTATTTT	CASSIARDTQYF
NA	TRBJ2-2	NA	TRBV7-2	TGTGCCAGCAGCTTAGCAACTTTCCCCCTAATAGGGGAGCTGTTTTTT	CASSLATFPLIGELFF
TRBD2	TRBJ2-3	NA	TRBV10-3	TGTGCCATCTGCCCAGCGGGAACAGATACGCAGTATTTT	CAICPAGTDTQYF
TRBD2	TRBJ2-2	NA	TRBV19	TGTGCCAGTAGTACCTCATCCGTTAGCGGGGACACCGGGGAGCTGTTTTTT	CASSTSSVSGDTGELFF